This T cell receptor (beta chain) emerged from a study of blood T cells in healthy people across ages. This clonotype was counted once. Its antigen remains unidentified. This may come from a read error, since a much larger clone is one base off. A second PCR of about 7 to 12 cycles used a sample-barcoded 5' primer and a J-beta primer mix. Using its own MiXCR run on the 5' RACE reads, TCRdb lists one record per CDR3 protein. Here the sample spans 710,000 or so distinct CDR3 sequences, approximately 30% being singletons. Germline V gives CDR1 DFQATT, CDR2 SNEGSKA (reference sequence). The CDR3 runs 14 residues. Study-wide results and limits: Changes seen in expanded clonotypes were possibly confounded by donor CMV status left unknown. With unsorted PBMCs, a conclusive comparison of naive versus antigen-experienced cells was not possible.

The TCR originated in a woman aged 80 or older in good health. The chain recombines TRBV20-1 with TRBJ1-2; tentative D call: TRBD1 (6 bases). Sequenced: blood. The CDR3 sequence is CSANLIGGSYDYTF. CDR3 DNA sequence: TGCAGTGCTAATCTTATAGGGGGTTCCTATGACTACACCTTC.